This entry features one TCR beta chain sequence. The data belong to a study of control samples from healthy donors and cancer patients. Repertoires were generated with immunoSEQ multiplex PCR, while TCRdb's copy carries only in-frame clones and drops some. Here the sample spans about 44,000 clones, 70% to 90% being singletons. Per the germline V gene, CDR1 is SNHLY and CDR2 is FYNNEI. Trimming removed 5 bases at V and 5 bases at J, with 18 bases between. The CDR3 covers 15 residues. The receptor was derived from a woman aged 60-75 years with lung cancer. The J gene is TRBJ1-2, the V gene TRBV2; TRBD1 is a possible D gene (6 bases). Sample: PBMCs. CDR3 in amino acids: CASSNSPGAEYGYTF. In nucleotides, the CDR3 is TGTGCCAGCAGTAACTCTCCGGGGGCAGAGTATGGCTACACCTTC. The whole variable domain, filled in from reference TRBV2 and TRBJ1-2, reads EPEVTQTPSHQVTQMGQEVILRCVPISNHLYFYWYRQILGQKVEFLVSFYNNEISEKSEIFDDQFSVERPDGSNFTLKIRSTKLEDSAMYFCASSNSPGAEYGYTFGSGTRLTVV.